The clone carrying this T cell receptor beta chain occurred once. Assay used: immunoSEQ multiplex PCR; TCRdb lists only in-frame clones, some missing. The table records 10,000 to 15,000 clones, 85% to 95% of them present only once. Trimming removed 0 bases at V and 6 bases at J, with 16 bases between. Germline V gene lookup returns CDR1 LNHNV and CDR2 YYDKDF (reference sequence). There are 16 residues in the CDR3. The data derive from a study of control samples from healthy donors and cancer patients. The sequence derives from a man older than 75 with lung cancer. The V and J genes are TRBV15 and TRBJ2-3, with a weak D call TRBD2 (6 bases). The sample comprised PBMCs. This CDR3 is CATSRDGRDSLDTQYF. CDR3 sequence (DNA): TGTGCCACCAGCAGAGACGGCAGGGACTCTCTGGATACGCAGTATTTT.